This T cell receptor (beta chain) was found in a study of identifying expanded T cells in peripheral blood. Study observations and caveats: Over about two and four weeks, about 15 and 19 clones changed, versus approximately 1.1 between replicates. Two-week clone count variance significantly increased as total template count grew.

Assay used: immunoSEQ multiplex PCR; TCRdb lists only in-frame clones, some missing. Here the sample spans some 65,000 clones, around four fifths being singletons. The CDR3 extends over 15 amino acids. Concerning this clone: Its antigen is currently unknown.

During the collection period, no donor immune events like infections were recorded. Material for sequencing was blood. The receptor comes from a person between 18 and 75 years old in good health. The V gene is TRBV21-1, the J gene TRBJ1-5; TRBD1 is the table's D call, not checked against the DNA. TRBV21-1 constitutes a pseudogene. The CDR3 loop reads CASSKGRGRNQPQHF. Written as DNA, the CDR3 is TGTGCCAGCAGCAAAGGTAGGGGAAGGAATCAGCCCCAGCATTTT.